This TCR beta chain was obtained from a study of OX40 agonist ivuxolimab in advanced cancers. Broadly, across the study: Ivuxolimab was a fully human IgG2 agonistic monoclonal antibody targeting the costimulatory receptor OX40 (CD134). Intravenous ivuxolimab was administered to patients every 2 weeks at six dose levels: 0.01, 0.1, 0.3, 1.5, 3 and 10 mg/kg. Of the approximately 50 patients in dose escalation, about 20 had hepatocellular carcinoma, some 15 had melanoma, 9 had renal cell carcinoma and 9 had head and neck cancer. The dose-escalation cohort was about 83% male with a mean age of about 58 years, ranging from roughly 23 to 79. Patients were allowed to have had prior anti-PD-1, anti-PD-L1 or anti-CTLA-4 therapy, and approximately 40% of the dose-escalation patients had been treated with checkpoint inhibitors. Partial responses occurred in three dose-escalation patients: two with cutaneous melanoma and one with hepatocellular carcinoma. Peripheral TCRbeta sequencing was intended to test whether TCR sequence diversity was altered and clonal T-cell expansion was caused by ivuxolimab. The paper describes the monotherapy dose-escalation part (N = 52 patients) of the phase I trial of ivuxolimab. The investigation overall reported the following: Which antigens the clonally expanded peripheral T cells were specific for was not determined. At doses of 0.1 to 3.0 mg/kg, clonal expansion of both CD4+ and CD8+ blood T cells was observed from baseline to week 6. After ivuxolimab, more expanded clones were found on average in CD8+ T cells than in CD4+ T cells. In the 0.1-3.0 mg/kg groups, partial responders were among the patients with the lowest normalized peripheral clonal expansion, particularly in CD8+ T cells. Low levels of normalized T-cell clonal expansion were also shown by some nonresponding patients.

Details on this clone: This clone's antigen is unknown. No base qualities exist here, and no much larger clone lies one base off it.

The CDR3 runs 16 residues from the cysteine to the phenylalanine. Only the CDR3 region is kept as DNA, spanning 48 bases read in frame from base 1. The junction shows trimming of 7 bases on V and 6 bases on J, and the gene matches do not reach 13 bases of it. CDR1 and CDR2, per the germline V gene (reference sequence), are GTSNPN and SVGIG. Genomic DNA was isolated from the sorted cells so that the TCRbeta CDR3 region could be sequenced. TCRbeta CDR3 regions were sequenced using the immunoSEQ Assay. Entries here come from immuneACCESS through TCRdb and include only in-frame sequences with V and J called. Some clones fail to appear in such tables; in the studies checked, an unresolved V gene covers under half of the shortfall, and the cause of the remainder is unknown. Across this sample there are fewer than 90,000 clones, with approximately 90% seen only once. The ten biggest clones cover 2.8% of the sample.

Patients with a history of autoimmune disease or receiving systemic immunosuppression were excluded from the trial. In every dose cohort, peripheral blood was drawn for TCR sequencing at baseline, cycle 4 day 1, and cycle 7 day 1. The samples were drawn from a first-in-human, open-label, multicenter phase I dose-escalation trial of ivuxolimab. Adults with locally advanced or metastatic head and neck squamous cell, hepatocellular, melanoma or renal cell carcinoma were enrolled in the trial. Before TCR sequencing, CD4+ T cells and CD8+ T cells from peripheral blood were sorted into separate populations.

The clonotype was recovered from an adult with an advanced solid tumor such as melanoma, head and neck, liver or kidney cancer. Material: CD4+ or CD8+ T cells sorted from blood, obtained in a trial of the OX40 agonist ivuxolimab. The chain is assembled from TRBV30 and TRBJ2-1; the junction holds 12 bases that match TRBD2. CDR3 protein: CASQNDLAGGPNEQFF. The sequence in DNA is TGTGCCTCACAAAACGATCTAGCGGGAGGGCCCAATGAGCAGTTCTTC.